One sample yielded the 10 T cell receptor beta chains listed below, sequenced in a study of blood T cell repertoires in COVID-19 (dated by TCRdb to the early 2020s). Receptors were amplified or captured by the immunoSEQ multiplex PCR assay. The table comes from immuneACCESS by way of TCRdb, which keeps in-frame sequences with V and J called. Part of the clones is missing from these tables; in studies checked, under half for an unresolved V gene and the rest for unknown reasons. This sample lists 150,000 to 200,000 clones; approximately 75% were detected once. The ten top clones hold 11% of the sample. Sequenced material: peripheral blood. The receptors were gathered from a human donor in a cohort sampled during active COVID-19.

V is TRBV18 and J is TRBJ2-3, with 9 bases identical to TRBD2. Germline lookup yields CDR1 KGHSH and CDR2 LQKENI. The CDR3 loop spans 17 amino acids. The junction had 7 bases not matched to a gene; V was cut back by 1 base and J by 2 bases. CDR3 sequence (DNA): TGTGCCAGCTCACCACAGGTAGCGGGGGCCTCCACAGATACGCAGTATTTT. Protein product: CASSPQVAGASTDTQYF. The complete variable domain, with remaining parts taken from reference TRBV18 and TRBJ2-3, reads NAGVMQNPRHLVRRRGQEARLRCSPMKGHSHVYWYRQLPEEGLKFMVYLQKENIIDESGMPKERFSAEFPKEGPSILRIQQVVRGDSAAYFCASSPQVAGASTDTQYFGPGTRLTVL.

J is TRBJ2-7 and V is TRBV24-1; the D gene is possibly TRBD1 (6 bases). CDR3 length: 16 amino acids. V was clipped by 2 bases and J by 5 bases, with 18 bases between them. CDR1 and CDR2 from the germline V gene are KGHDR and SFDVKD. The chain's CDR3 is CATSDSKDSAPDEQYF. CDR3 DNA: TGTGCCACCAGTGATTCGAAGGACAGCGCCCCTGACGAGCAGTACTTC.

This chain connects TRBV6-5 to TRBJ1-2; TRBD1 might be the D (5 bases). Trimming took off 2 bases at V and 5 bases at J, with 9 bases between the two ends. Germline CDR1 and CDR2: MNHEY and SVGAGI. The CDR3 length is 13 residues. CDR3 nucleotide sequence: TGTGCCAGCAGTTACAATGGGGGGTATGGCTACACCTTC. Its protein is CASSYNGGYGYTF.

This chain uses TRBV10-1 with TRBJ2-7; D might be TRBD1 (6 bases). This CDR3 comprises 13 residues. The germline gives CDR1 WNHNN, CDR2 SYGVQD (reference sequence). V gave up 7 bases and J gave up 5 bases, with 15 bases separating them. The CDR3 loop reads CASNGDIRDEQYF. CDR3 coding DNA: TGCGCCAGCAACGGGGACATTCGAGACGAGCAGTACTTC.

The V and J genes are TRBV19 and TRBJ2-2, with D tentatively TRBD1 (5 bases). CDR3 size: 14 residues. Germline CDR1 LNHDA, CDR2 SQIVND (reference sequence). Trimming took off 10 bases at V and 2 bases at J, with 14 bases between the two ends. CDR3 residues: CATPKDTNTGELFF. The CDR3 nucleotides read TGTGCCACCCCCAAGGACACTAACACCGGGGAGCTGTTTTTT.

The chain carries TRBV12-5 and TRBJ1-2, with D unclear. The CDR3 loop spans 15 amino acids. Germline loops: CDR1 LGHNT, CDR2 FRNRAP. V was trimmed by 7 bases and J by 2 bases, leaving 17 bases between them. This chain's CDR3 is CASDPPEQKNYGYTF. In DNA, the CDR3 is TGTGCTAGTGACCCGCCGGAACAGAAGAACTATGGCTACACCTTC.

This clone was counted a single time. The V and J genes are TRBV18 and TRBJ1-5; 7 bases align to TRBD1. With 2 bases clipped from V and 3 bases from J, the junction kept 4 bases outside the gene matches. CDR1 is KGHSH, CDR2 LQKENI, per germline. The CDR3 is 15 residues long. The CDR3 coding sequence is TGTGCCAGCTCACCAGGGGACAGCCCCAATCAGCCCCAGCATTTT. It specifies CASSPGDSPNQPQHF.

This clone was observed a single time. In DNA, the CDR3 is TGTGCCAGCAGTTACCGACTAGCGGGAGCTCAAGAGACCCAGTACTTC. It codes for CASSYRLAGAQETQYF. The rearrangement uses TRBV6-5 and TRBJ2-5; 12 nucleotides match TRBD2. The CDR3 covers 16 residues. Germline CDR1 reads MNHEY; CDR2 reads SVGAGI. Losses at the gene ends were 2 bases for V and 2 bases for J; bases not matched to a gene: 3.

The rearrangement joins TRBV7-9 to TRBJ1-2, with 7 bases matching TRBD1. The CDR3 is 16 amino acids. Trimming at V came to 3 bases and at J to 6 bases, leaving 13 bases not matched to a gene. Germline CDR1 SEHNR, CDR2 FQNEAQ (reference sequence). The CDR3 bases are TGTGCCAGCAGCTTTAGTCGGACAGGTCTACGGGATGGCTACACCTTC. It encodes CASSFSRTGLRDGYTF.

The gene calls are TRBV9 and TRBJ1-3; TRBD1 matches 7 bases. V lost 3 bases to trimming and J lost 7 bases; unmatched junction nucleotides: 10. The germline CDR1 and CDR2 sequences are SGDLS and YYNGEE. The CDR3 runs to 15 residues. Written as DNA, the CDR3 is TGTGCCAGCAGCGCGCGAGGGGCAGGGGGTAACACCATATATTTT. It translates to CASSARGAGGNTIYF.